This T cell receptor (beta chain) comes out of a study of identical twins. Findings and limits, study-wide: When twins shared out-of-frame alpha sequences, those sequences had excess low generation probability. Model-predicted out-of-frame TCR alpha sharing fell below observed values in monozygotic twins. Beta out-of-frame sequences displayed a weaker excess of sharing between twins.

Trimming cost V 10 bases and J 5 bases; bases outside gene matches: 6. This CDR3 is 12 amino acids long. CDR1 is ENHRY and CDR2 is SYGVKD in the germline V gene. This clonotype was seen only a few times. Its target is unknown. Each cDNA held unique molecular identifiers, and template switching gave it a universal primer site. TCRdb independently ran MiXCR on the 5' RACE reads; one entry per CDR3 protein. The data contain about 200,000 distinct CDR3 sequences, about 11% of them singletons. The specimen was memory T cells sorted from blood. The gene calls are TRBV10-3 and TRBJ2-5, with TRBD2 identical over 8 bases. The receptor comes from a man aged 50-60 years in good health. The CDR3 region has the DNA TGTGCCACCAGCGGGGGCCTGGAGACCCAGTACTTC. This sequence encodes CATSGGLETQYF.